This entry concerns a single TCR beta chain. Its target is unknown. The V and J ends lost 0 bases and 1 base, in that order; junction bases with no gene match: 8. Germline V gene data show CDR1 as KGHSH and CDR2 as LQKENI. The CDR3 length is 18 residues. The authors ran a second PCR of 7 to 11 cycles using a sample-barcoded 5' primer and a J-beta primer mix. A template-switch adaptor containing 12 random nucleotides labeled each cDNA molecule. The study obtained at least 3 million CDR3-containing paired-end reads from every sample. TCRdb recomputed calls from the 5' RACE reads with MiXCR, one row per CDR3 protein. This sample has 380,000 or so distinct CDR3 sequences, with 45% to 65% found just once. These data belong to a study of blood T cells in healthy people across ages. Findings and caveats of the study: Donor CMV status was unknown, possibly confounding expanded clonotype changes. Greater diversity and more naive CD4+ cells were seen in long-lived donors than in aged donors.

The source of this sequence is a man in his fifties or sixties in good health. Sequences were obtained from blood. This chain links TRBV18 with TRBJ2-1, with TRBD2 matching 8 bases. CDR3 in amino acids: CASSPPGLAGTSYNEQFF. In nucleotides, the CDR3 is TGTGCCAGCTCACCACCGGGGTTAGCGGGGACGTCCTACAATGAGCAGTTCTTC.